These 24 T cell receptor beta chains share one sample of origin, sequenced in a study of regulatory T cells in long-lasting Graves disease. The sample's time point: persistent/refractory GD, antithyroid drugs over 5 years with positive TRAb. RNA from PBMCs was the source of the TCR library. Arm-PCR with iRepertoire HTBI primers amplified the CDR3 regions for these TCR beta libraries. TCRdb analysed the multiplex PCR reads with MiXCR anew, one entry per CDR3 protein. The sample holds approximately 400,000 distinct CDR3 sequences, more than 20% seen once. The specimen was peripheral blood mononuclear cells (PBMCs), collected when the disease was refractory, from a patient treated with antithyroid drugs. Receptors originate from a woman aged 40 to 50 with Graves disease.

This clonotype was counted at least ten times. The CDR3: CAISDPRGDEKLFF. The CDR3 DNA reads TGTGCCATCAGTGATCCCAGGGGGGATGAAAAACTGTTTTTT. J is TRBJ1-4 and V is TRBV10-3, with TRBD1 matching 7 bases. J lost 6 bases, V lost 3 bases, and 4 bases had no gene match. CDR3 length equals 14 residues. Per the germline V gene, CDR1 is ENHRY and CDR2 is SYGVKD.

In this sample, this clonotype turned up a few times. An end of the junction differs from the germline gene, which may be a read error. V gene TRBV7-2 combines with J gene TRBJ2-6; D is possibly TRBD2 (6 bases). Germline assignment: CDR1 SGHTA and CDR2 FQGNSA. The CDR3 is made up of 16 amino acids. CDR3 DNA sequence: TGTGCCAGCAGTTTAGGTGGGGGGTCTGGGGCCAACGTCCTGACTTTC. Protein product: CASSLGGGSGANVLTF.

This chain uses TRBV7-2 with TRBJ2-4, with D perhaps given as TRBD1 or TRBD2 (5 bases each). The length of the CDR3 is 16 residues. The ends were cut back, 3 bases at V and 1 base at J, with 13 bases in the middle. Germline values: CDR1 SGHTA, CDR2 FQGNSA. The CDR3 loop is CASSFLGGPAKNIQYF. Written as DNA, the CDR3 is TGTGCCAGCAGCTTCCTTGGGGGACCGGCCAAAAACATTCAGTACTTC.

This clonotype came up many times. The chain employs TRBV5-1 and TRBJ1-2; D uncertain. V lost 0 bases to trimming and J lost 0 bases, with 6 bases between them. There are 14 residues in the CDR3. Germline-derived CDR1 and CDR2 are SGHRS and YFSETQ. The CDR3 nucleotides are TGCGCCAGCAGCTTGGTTGGGGCTAACTATGGCTACACCTTC. As protein: CASSLVGANYGYTF.

This clonotype has only a few counts. The J gene is TRBJ2-5, the V gene TRBV29-1; 7 bases fit TRBD1. Looked up from germline, CDR1 is SQVTM and CDR2 is ANQGSEA. The V gene end was trimmed by 7 bases and the J gene end by 3 bases; junction bases not matched to a gene: 8. The CDR3 length is 13 residues. This CDR3 reads CSAISGGEETQYF. CDR3 in DNA: TGCAGCGCCATTTCAGGGGGTGAAGAGACCCAGTACTTC.

The V gene is TRBV29-1, the J gene TRBJ2-2; the D is unclear. Trimming cost V 7 bases and J 1 base, with 10 bases left between them. This CDR3 spans 13 amino acids. Germline CDR1 SQVTM, CDR2 ANQGSEA. The DNA of the CDR3 is TGCAGCGCCGACGTCCTGAACACCGGGGAGCTGTTTTTT. Its protein product is CSADVLNTGELFF.

There are many counts of this clonotype. This chain connects TRBV6-1 to TRBJ1-5, with D uncertain. CDR1 is MNHNS, CDR2 SASEGT, per germline. The V end lost 3 bases, the J end lost 6 bases, and 3 bases lay between the germline ends. The CDR3 is 11 amino acids. CDR3 protein: CASSDGQPQHF. Here the CDR3 DNA reads TGTGCCAGCAGTGACGGTCAGCCCCAGCATTTT.

In its sample, this clonotype was seen many times. The rearrangement joins TRBV11-2 to TRBJ2-7, with 7 positions matching TRBD2. The germline V gene encodes CDR1 SGHAT and CDR2 FQNNGV. The V and J ends lost 5 bases and 2 bases, in that order; junction bases with no gene match: 6. The length of the CDR3 is 14 residues. The CDR3 loop reads CASSPGGGTYEQYF. CDR3 DNA: TGTGCCAGCAGCCCTGGGGGGGGTACCTACGAGCAGTACTTC.

At least ten counts were recorded for this clonotype. The V call is TRBV20-1, the J call TRBJ2-5, with 10 positions matching TRBD2. The V segment lost 2 bases and the J segment 4 bases; nucleotides outside the gene matches: 7. Germline CDR1 DFQATT, CDR2 SNEGSKA (reference sequence). This CDR3 has 15 residues. In nucleotides, the CDR3 is TGCAGTGCTAGAAGCCTAGCGGGAGTTGGAGAGACCCAGTACTTC. It codes for CSARSLAGVGETQYF.

This clonotype was counted ten times or more. This chain joins TRBV11-2 and TRBJ2-1, with 7 bases that match TRBD2. The germline V gene encodes CDR1 SGHAT and CDR2 FQNNGV. Trimming removed 3 bases from V and 7 bases from J; junction bases left unmatched: 9. The CDR3 is made up of 15 amino acids. The CDR3 spells CASSFRLGGRNEQFF. The CDR3 bases are TGTGCCAGCAGCTTCCGATTGGGGGGGAGGAATGAGCAGTTCTTC.

In its sample, this clonotype was seen many times. The rearrangement joins TRBV14 to TRBJ2-7; D may be TRBD1 or TRBD2 (5 bases each). The CDR3 covers 14 residues. The V gene's germline CDR1 is SGHDN and CDR2 FVKESK. Deletions cut 8 bases from V and 2 bases from J, with 16 bases between. CDR3 sequence reads: CASSLRDGTYEQYF. The CDR3 bases are TGTGCCAGCTCACTTCGGGACGGAACCTACGAGCAGTACTTC.

This clonotype came up many times. CDR3 protein: CASRVAGVETQYF. Written as DNA, the CDR3 is TGTGCCAGCAGGGTAGCGGGAGTGGAGACCCAGTACTTC. This rearrangement joins TRBV6-1 to TRBJ2-5, with 9 bases that match TRBD2. The V gene end was trimmed by 6 bases and the J gene end by 5 bases; junction bases not matched to a gene: 4. The CDR3 totals 13 residues. Germline assignment: CDR1 MNHNS and CDR2 SASEGT.

The chain uses TRBV6-6 and TRBJ2-7, with 14 bases aligning to TRBD2. Trimming at V came to 0 bases and at J to 12 bases, leaving 7 bases not matched to a gene. Germline V gene lookup returns CDR1 MNHNY and CDR2 SVGAGI (reference sequence). The CDR3 has 15 amino acids. This CDR3 reads CASSYSSGTSGSWYF. CDR3 coding DNA: TGTGCCAGCAGTTACTCTAGCGGGACTAGCGGGAGTTGGTACTTC.

On this clonotype: This may arise from a read error, as a much more abundant clone is one base away. V and J are TRBV28 and TRBJ1-6; maybe TRBD1 (6 bases). The CDR3 extends over 16 amino acids. CDR1 and CDR2 (germline): MDHEN, SYDVKM. The CDR3 coding sequence is TGTGTCAGCAGTTCTCGGGGGCGCATCCGTAATTCACCCCTCCACTTT. Its translation is CVSSSRGRIRNSPLHF.

The sample holds a few counts of this clonotype. The rearrangement links TRBV19 to TRBJ2-7; TRBD2 matches at 7 bases. The CDR3 is made up of 15 amino acids. V shed 3 bases and J 3 bases; nucleotides not matched to a gene: 8. The germline V gene has CDR1 LNHDA and CDR2 SQIVND (reference sequence). The CDR3 DNA reads as TGTGCCAGTAGTATCTTCTCTCCGGGGGGCTACGAGCAGTACTTC. This gives the protein CASSIFSPGGYEQYF.

This clonotype was picked up many times. The chain couples TRBV28 to TRBJ2-7; 12 bases line up with TRBD1. Germline loops: CDR1 MDHEN, CDR2 SYDVKM. The V gene end was trimmed by 8 bases and the J gene end by 6 bases; junction bases not matched to a gene: 2. The CDR3 runs 12 residues. The CDR3 spells CASWDRGREQYF. For the CDR3, the DNA is TGTGCCAGCTGGGACAGGGGGCGCGAGCAGTACTTC.

This clonotype was observed many times. The V gene is TRBV15, the J gene TRBJ2-7; 13 bases are a match to TRBD2. Germline assignment: CDR1 LNHNV and CDR2 YYDKDF (reference sequence). Trimming cost V 1 base and J 5 bases; bases outside gene matches: 2. This CDR3 is built from 15 residues. CDR3 nucleotides: TGTGCCACCAGCAGAGGACTAGCGGGAGGCAACGAGCAGTACTTC. Translation gives CATSRGLAGGNEQYF.

This clonotype was recorded many times. The J gene is TRBJ2-2, the V gene TRBV2; 12 bases agree with TRBD1. CDR1 is SNHLY and CDR2 is FYNNEI in the germline V gene. CDR3 size: 15 residues. Unmatched junction bases numbered 6, after V lost 7 bases and J lost 6 bases. CDR3 in DNA: TGTGCCAGCAACCGGGACAGGGGGCAGTCCGGGGAGCTGTTTTTT. Residues: CASNRDRGQSGELFF.

V gene TRBV5-1 combines with J gene TRBJ1-1, with 10 bases lining up with TRBD1. This CDR3 has 18 residues. J lost 0 bases, V lost 1 base, and 9 bases had no gene match. The germline gives CDR1 SGHRS, CDR2 YFSETQ. The CDR3: CASSLWGGTGVMNTEAFF. The CDR3 coding sequence is TGCGCCAGCAGCTTGTGGGGCGGGACAGGGGTTATGAACACTGAAGCTTTCTTT.

The chain has TRBV20-1 and TRBJ2-7; 7 bases align to TRBD1. The length of the CDR3 is 14 residues. From germline, CDR1 is DFQATT and CDR2 SNEGSKA (reference sequence). Trimming cost V 6 bases and J 5 bases; bases outside gene matches: 13. Here the CDR3 DNA reads TGCAGTGCCCCTCCGCCAGGGGGTAGCGACGAGCAGTACTTC. Its protein product is CSAPPPGGSDEQYF.

This clonotype was detected a few times. This chain uses TRBV5-1 with TRBJ2-2; tentative D call: TRBD2 (6 bases). Trimming took 4 bases from V and 5 from J, leaving 15 bases between them. The CDR3 totals 15 residues. Germline CDR1 is SGHRS and CDR2 is YFSETQ. The CDR3 protein is CASSPTAGRTGELFF. CDR3 sequence (DNA): TGCGCCAGCAGCCCAACGGCGGGAAGGACCGGGGAGCTGTTTTTT.

Of note for this clonotype: At one end, the junction sequence differs from germline, possibly due to a read error. This chain joins TRBV10-3 and TRBJ2-1, with 10 bases that match TRBD2. Germline V lookup: CDR1 ENHRY, CDR2 SYGVKD. This CDR3 has 15 amino acids. CDR3 sequence (DNA): TGTGCCACCAGTTATCTAGCGGGAGAGTACAATGAGCAGTTCTTC. The encoded protein is CATSYLAGEYNEQFF.

This clonotype occurred many times. The J gene is TRBJ2-1, the V gene TRBV28; TRBD2 agrees at 12 bases. The CDR3 is 13 amino acids. The germline V gene encodes CDR1 MDHEN and CDR2 SYDVKM. J gave up 10 bases and V 6 bases, and 4 bases lay outside the gene matches. CDR3 coding DNA: TGTGCCAGCAGCTCCGGACTAGCGGGAGAGCAGTTCTTC. Translated, it gives CASSSGLAGEQFF. The entire variable domain, with the rest obtained from reference TRBV28 and TRBJ2-1, is as follows: DVKVTQSSRYLVKRTGEKVFLECVQDMDHENMFWYRQDPGLGLRLIYFSYDVKMKEKGDIPEGYSVSREKKERFSLILESASTNQTSMYLCASSSGLAGEQFFGPGTRLTVL.

This clonotype was observed a few times. V gene TRBV9 combines with J gene TRBJ2-7, with TRBD2 identical over 9 bases. The V gene end was trimmed by 0 bases and the J gene end by 3 bases; junction bases not matched to a gene: 7. The CDR3 covers 16 residues. From germline, CDR1 is SGDLS and CDR2 YYNGEE. The CDR3: CASSVEGSGSIYEQYF. CDR3 DNA sequence: TGTGCCAGCAGCGTAGAGGGTAGCGGGAGCATCTACGAGCAGTACTTC.